Sequencing of this T cell receptor beta chain was carried out in a study of blood T cell repertoires in COVID-19. Germline loops: CDR1 SGDLS, CDR2 YYNGEE. This CDR3 is 15 amino acids long. The V and J ends lost 4 bases and 6 bases respectively, with 14 bases between them. The repertoire was sequenced with immunoSEQ multiplex PCR; TCRdb's copy has only in-frame clones and lacks some. The table has 72,000 or so clones, approximately 86% seen once; the top ten hold 10% to 15%. This clone has only a few counts. The chain employs TRBV9 and TRBJ1-6; unclear D gene. The clonotype originates from a woman aged 55-70 years with acute or convalescent COVID-19. Sequencing was done on a sample of peripheral blood. The CDR3 DNA reads TGTGCCAGCAGCCCCACCGTGGCACCTAATTCACCCCTCCACTTT. Protein product: CASSPTVAPNSPLHF.